This T cell receptor beta chain was observed in a study of T cells after yellow fever vaccination. The table lists this clonotype with a few counts. TCRdb recomputed calls from the 5' RACE reads with MiXCR, one row per CDR3 protein. Found here are approximately 300,000 distinct CDR3 sequences, over 8.5% of them singletons; the top ten hold approximately 3.3%. The sequencing here drew on CD4+ T cells sorted from PBMCs, taken 45 days after the yellow fever booster vaccination. This receptor was identified in a man aged 18 to 29 who received the YFV17D yellow fever vaccine.

In DNA form, the CDR3 reads TGCGGATCCCCTGGGACAGGGCTAAATTCACCCCTCCACTTT. It encodes CGSPGTGLNSPLHF. The chain carries TRBV20-1 and TRBJ1-6; 9 bases match TRBD1. The germline V gene encodes CDR1 DFQATT and CDR2 SNEGSKA (reference sequence). CDR3 length: 14 residues.